The clone carrying this T cell receptor beta chain has just one count. As yet, its antigen is unknown. A junction boundary mismatches the germline segment, possibly from a read error. The assay was immunoSEQ multiplex PCR, and TCRdb's table has in-frame clones only and misses some. The table has some 130,000 clones, about nine tenths seen once. Germline CDR1 is SGHTA and CDR2 is FQGNSA. There are 17 residues in the CDR3. The record originates from a study of T cell responses to AZD1222 COVID-19 vaccine. General study findings and limits: The donors showed a predominance of white British ancestry and of females, with possible underestimation of clonal diversity. Elevations in Spike-specific TCR breadth and depth followed administration of two AZD1222 doses. The study sampled repertoires only after the peak T cell response.

The receptor's source is an adult who received the AZD1222 COVID-19 vaccine. This rearrangement joins TRBV7-2 to TRBJ2-6; D is uncertain. This material consisted of peripheral blood, taken 28 days after the second AZD1222 dose. In nucleotides, the CDR3 is TGTGCCAGCAGCTTACCTAGTGAGGCCTCTTGGGCCAACGTCCTGACTTTC. It is translated as CASSLPSEASWANVLTF.